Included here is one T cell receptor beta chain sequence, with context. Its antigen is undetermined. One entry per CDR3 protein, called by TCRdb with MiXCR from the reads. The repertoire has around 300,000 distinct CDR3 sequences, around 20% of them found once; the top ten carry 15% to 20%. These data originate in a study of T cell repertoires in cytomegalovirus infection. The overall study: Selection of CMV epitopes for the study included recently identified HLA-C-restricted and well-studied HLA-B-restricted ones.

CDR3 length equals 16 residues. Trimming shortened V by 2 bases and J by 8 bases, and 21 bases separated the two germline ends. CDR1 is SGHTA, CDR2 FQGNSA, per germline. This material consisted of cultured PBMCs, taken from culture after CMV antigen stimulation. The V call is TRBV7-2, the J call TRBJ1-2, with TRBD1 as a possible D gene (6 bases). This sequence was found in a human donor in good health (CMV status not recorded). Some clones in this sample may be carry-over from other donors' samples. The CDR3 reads CASSLSRPDRHSGYTF. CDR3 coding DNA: TGTGCCAGCAGCTTAAGCAGACCAGACAGGCATTCCGGCTACACCTTC.